Here is one T cell receptor (beta chain) with its context. Antigen: not known. Sequencing was performed with immunoSEQ multiplex PCR; in TCRdb, only in-frame clones are kept and a portion is missing. This sample carries about 120,000 clones, around 86% of them seen once, and the ten largest clones take around 24%. This entry comes from a study of T cell responses to AZD1222 COVID-19 vaccine. Whole-study findings and limits: The span of vaccine-associated CD4 TCRs extended across spike, with dominance at 160-218 and 743-854. Following two doses of AZD1222, Spike-specific TCR breadth and depth rose.

Germline V CDR1 and CDR2: MNHEY, SMNVEV (reference sequence). The CDR3 totals 13 residues. Trimming took 5 bases from V and 7 from J, leaving 12 bases between them. The chain uses TRBV27 and TRBJ2-1; D is ambiguous. This receptor was obtained from an adult in good health. Material: peripheral blood, obtained on day 0 of AZD1222 vaccination. CDR3 protein: CASSSAPYNEQFF. DNA of the CDR3: TGTGCCAGCAGTAGTGCCCCATATAATGAGCAGTTCTTC.